The 26 T cell receptor beta chains listed next were all sequenced from one sample in a study of T cell responses to AZD1222 COVID-19 vaccine. Method: immunoSEQ multiplex PCR; TCRdb's copy keeps in-frame clones and lacks some. This sample has around 150,000 clones; roughly 94% occur once, and the top ten carry 0.64%. This specimen consisted of peripheral blood, obtained on day 0 of AZD1222 vaccination. The receptors were gathered from an adult in good health.

The chain uses TRBV27 and TRBJ2-1; 7 bases are shared with TRBD2. Losses at the gene ends were 3 bases for V and 7 bases for J; bases not matched to a gene: 9. The CDR3 spans 15 residues. From germline, CDR1 is MNHEY and CDR2 SMNVEV (reference sequence). The CDR3 nucleotides are TGTGCCAGCAGTTTGGCGGGAGAATCCTGGAATGAGCAGTTCTTC. The encoded protein is CASSLAGESWNEQFF.

The chain has TRBV15 and TRBJ1-5, with D possibly TRBD1 on 5 matching bases. Germline values: CDR1 LNHNV, CDR2 YYDKDF (reference sequence). This CDR3 spans 16 amino acids. V lost 1 base to trimming and J lost 2 bases, with 12 bases between them. CDR3 in DNA: TGTGCCACCAGCAGAGTGTCAGGGATTCGCAATCAGCCCCAGCATTTT. Its protein is CATSRVSGIRNQPQHF.

The V call is TRBV10-2, the J call TRBJ1-5; no clear D. Germline-derived CDR1 and CDR2 are WSHSY and SAAADI. Trimming took 2 bases from V and 0 from J, leaving 8 bases between them. The CDR3 consists of 15 residues. The CDR3 bases are TGCGCCAGCAGTGAGGGACCGCTTAGCAATCAGCCCCAGCATTTT. Translated, it gives CASSEGPLSNQPQHF.

The CDR3 bases are TGTGCCACCAGCAGAGATATCCGGGAGAGGACCGGGGAGCTGTTTTTT. Protein: CATSRDIRERTGELFF. The chain links TRBV15 to TRBJ2-2; D is possibly TRBD2 (6 bases). This CDR3 spans 16 amino acids. Germline V gene sequence: CDR1 LNHNV, CDR2 YYDKDF (reference sequence). V lost 0 bases to trimming and J lost 5 bases, with 13 bases between them.

The chain couples TRBV19 to TRBJ1-1, with a weak D call TRBD1 (5 bases). Trimming pared 5 bases from V and 8 bases from J, leaving 12 bases between. This CDR3 has 12 residues. Germline V lookup: CDR1 LNHDA, CDR2 SQIVND (reference sequence). CDR3 loop: CASSETRTEAFF. In DNA form, the CDR3 reads TGTGCCAGTAGTGAAACTCGGACAGAAGCTTTCTTT.

The chain is built from TRBV24-1 and TRBJ2-1; 12 bases line up with TRBD2. V gave up 2 bases and J gave up 7 bases; unmatched junction bases: 5. The CDR3 totals 16 residues. Germline V gene sequence: CDR1 KGHDR, CDR2 SFDVKD. The CDR3 is CATSDSSGRARNEQFF. The CDR3 DNA reads TGTGCCACCAGTGATTCTAGCGGGAGGGCCCGGAATGAGCAGTTCTTC.

The chain employs TRBV5-5 and TRBJ1-2, with 11 bases that match TRBD1. Germline V lookup: CDR1 SGHKS, CDR2 YYEKEE (reference sequence). The CDR3 covers 15 residues. V lost 4 bases and J lost 4; bases outside the gene matches: 6. CDR3 protein: CASSAGQGVPYGYTF. The CDR3, as DNA: TGTGCCAGCAGCGCGGGACAGGGGGTACCCTATGGCTACACCTTC.

The rearrangement links TRBV13 to TRBJ1-2, with a weak D call TRBD1 (5 bases). The V gene's germline CDR1 is PRHDT and CDR2 FYEKMQ (reference sequence). There are 14 residues in the CDR3. V lost 5 bases and J lost 7, with 17 bases in between. DNA for the CDR3: TGTGCCAGCAGCCCCACCTCCGGGACGGGTGGCTACACCTTC. This codes for CASSPTSGTGGYTF. Full variable domain (outside the CDR3, taken from reference TRBV13 and TRBJ1-2): AAGVIQSPRHLIKEKRETATLKCYPIPRHDTVYWYQQGPGQDPQFLISFYEKMQSDKGSIPDRFSAQQFSDYHSELNMSSLELGDSALYFCASSPTSGTGGYTFGSGTRLTVV.

The chain carries TRBV5-1 and TRBJ1-4, with unresolved D. Per germline, CDR1 SGHRS and CDR2 YFSETQ. Trimming cost V 4 bases and J 0 bases, with 1 base left between them. The CDR3 is 12 residues long. This CDR3 is CASSATNEKLFF. For the CDR3, the DNA is TGCGCCAGCAGCGCAACTAATGAAAAACTGTTTTTT.

This sequence joins TRBV25-1 and TRBJ1-2, with D possibly matching TRBD1 (5 bases). V lost 6 bases and J lost 8, with 13 bases in between. The germline V gene encodes CDR1 MGHDK and CDR2 SYGVNS. This CDR3 is built from 12 residues. The CDR3 DNA reads TGTGCCAGCAGGGGGGGAGGAGGAGGCTACACCTTC. Its translation is CASRGGGGGYTF.

This sequence joins TRBV19 and TRBJ1-2; D unresolved. CDR3 length: 16 residues. The germline V gene has CDR1 LNHDA and CDR2 SQIVND (reference sequence). Trimming stripped 3 bases from V and 8 bases from J, with 22 bases between. Here the CDR3 DNA reads TGTGCCAGTAGTATGTTCCCCTCGGACTACCTCGGGGGCTACACCTTC. Its translation is CASSMFPSDYLGGYTF.

The chain uses TRBV2 and TRBJ2-3; 10 nucleotides align to TRBD2. The CDR3 is 15 amino acids. V gave up 11 bases and J gave up 2 bases; unmatched junction bases: 10. Germline CDR1 and CDR2: SNHLY and FYNNEI. The CDR3 DNA reads TGTGCCGGTGACAGTGGACTAGCGGCCACAGATACGCAGTATTTT. Protein sequence: CAGDSGLAATDTQYF.

This chain links TRBV4-1 with TRBJ2-1; 7 bases are a match to TRBD2. Germline values: CDR1 MGHRA, CDR2 YSYEKL. The V gene end was trimmed by 4 bases and the J gene end by 7 bases; junction bases not matched to a gene: 19. This CDR3 spans 18 amino acids. The CDR3 bases are TGCGCCAGCAGCCGAATGCTCGGACTAGGGGAGGCCAGGAATGAGCAGTTCTTC. Translating it yields CASSRMLGLGEARNEQFF.

The chain combines TRBV4-1 with TRBJ1-1, with 9 bases lining up with TRBD1. This CDR3 spans 15 amino acids. Trimming removed 2 bases from V and 2 bases from J; junction bases left unmatched: 3. The germline V gene encodes CDR1 MGHRA and CDR2 YSYEKL. The CDR3 DNA reads as TGCGCCAGCAGCCAACCTACAGGGGGCAACACTGAAGCTTTCTTT. Its protein is CASSQPTGGNTEAFF.

This chain joins TRBV3-1 (or the pseudogene TRBV3-2) and TRBJ1-5, with 8 bases lining up with TRBD1. From germline, CDR1 is LGHDT and CDR2 YNNKEL (reference sequence). CDR3 size: 13 residues. The V gene end was trimmed by 4 bases and the J gene end by 7 bases; junction bases not matched to a gene: 3. The CDR3 DNA reads TGTGCCAGCAGCCCCCGGACAGGGCAGCCCCAGCATTTT. It codes for CASSPRTGQPQHF.

The J gene is TRBJ2-7, the V gene TRBV19, with a weak D call TRBD1 (6 bases). Per the germline V gene, CDR1 is LNHDA and CDR2 is SQIVND (reference sequence). The CDR3 is 16 amino acids. V was trimmed by 3 bases and J by 2 bases, leaving 17 bases between them. This CDR3 is CASSMWGPTPPYEQYF. DNA for the CDR3: TGTGCCAGTAGTATGTGGGGGCCGACACCTCCCTACGAGCAGTACTTC.

This chain joins TRBV7-9 and TRBJ2-7, with 11 nucleotides matching TRBD2. Germline values: CDR1 SEHNR, CDR2 FQNEAQ (reference sequence). V lost 5 bases to trimming and J lost 2 bases; unmatched junction nucleotides: 2. The CDR3 is 14 amino acids. This chain's CDR3 is CASSDSGRAYEQYF. The CDR3 DNA follows: TGTGCCAGCAGCGATAGCGGGAGGGCCTACGAGCAGTACTTC.

V usage is TRBV28 and J usage is TRBJ2-3; D is perhaps TRBD2 (5 bases). Trimming took 0 bases from V and 3 from J, leaving 7 bases between them. The CDR3 runs to 14 residues. CDR1 is MDHEN, CDR2 SYDVKM, per germline. The CDR3 DNA sequence: TGTGCCAGCAGTTTATGGGGGAGAACAGATACGCAGTATTTT. Its translation: CASSLWGRTDTQYF. Filled out from reference TRBV28 and TRBJ2-3, the complete variable domain reads DVKVTQSSRYLVKRTGEKVFLECVQDMDHENMFWYRQDPGLGLRLIYFSYDVKMKEKGDIPEGYSVSREKKERFSLILESASTNQTSMYLCASSLWGRTDTQYFGPGTRLTVL.

The chain uses TRBV30 and TRBJ1-1, with TRBD1 identical over 7 bases. This CDR3 spans 14 amino acids. The V and J ends lost 0 bases and 4 bases, in that order; junction bases with no gene match: 5. Germline V lookup: CDR1 GTSNPN, CDR2 SVGIG (reference sequence). In DNA, the CDR3 is TGTGCCTGGAGTGTGGAGGGGGCCCTCACTGAAGCTTTCTTT. As protein: CAWSVEGALTEAFF.

V is TRBV20-1 and J is TRBJ2-1; D remains ambiguous. The V gene lost 6 bases and the J gene lost 6 bases, with 6 bases spanning the gap. The CDR3 has 10 residues. The germline gives CDR1 DFQATT, CDR2 SNEGSKA (reference sequence). The CDR3 protein is CSAPGNEQFF. The CDR3 DNA sequence: TGCAGTGCCCCAGGCAATGAGCAGTTCTTC.

The V gene is TRBV28, the J gene TRBJ1-5, with 7 bases aligning to TRBD1. Germline V lookup: CDR1 MDHEN, CDR2 SYDVKM. This CDR3 has 15 residues. V shed 4 bases, J shed 4 bases, and the junction held 7 bases outside the gene matches. The DNA of the CDR3 is TGTGCCAGCAGTTCTTCAGGGGGAGGTAATCAGCCCCAGCATTTT. The encoded protein is CASSSSGGGNQPQHF.

CDR3 coding DNA: TGTGCCAGCACCACGGACAGGGGAAAGTATTACGAGCAGTACTTC. Amino acids: CASTTDRGKYYEQYF. V gene TRBV28 combines with J gene TRBJ2-7, with 9 bases lining up with TRBD1. Germline assignment: CDR1 MDHEN and CDR2 SYDVKM. After removal of 7 bases from V and 4 bases from J, the junction contained 11 bases not matched to a gene. The CDR3 consists of 15 residues.

The CDR3 DNA reads as TGTGCCAGCAGTACGGGACAGGCGAGAACTGAAGCTTTCTTT. Residues: CASSTGQARTEAFF. This sequence joins TRBV6-5 and TRBJ1-1; 8 nucleotides match TRBD1. Germline V lookup: CDR1 MNHEY, CDR2 SVGAGI. Losses at the gene ends were 5 bases for V and 5 bases for J; bases not matched to a gene: 7. This CDR3 is built from 14 residues.

J is TRBJ2-1 and V is TRBV4-2, with 10 bases fitting TRBD2. CDR1 and CDR2 (germline): LGHNA, YNFKEQ. The CDR3 covers 19 residues. V was pared by 0 bases and J by 7 bases, with 15 bases of the junction left unmatched. Here the CDR3 DNA reads TGTGCCAGCAGCCAAGAGGGGAGCAAGCGGGAGGGCCTACCGAATGAGCAGTTCTTC. This encodes CASSQEGSKREGLPNEQFF.

J is TRBJ2-7 and V is TRBV2; D gene ambiguous. The CDR3 runs 11 residues. Trimming stripped 6 bases from V and 4 bases from J, with 7 bases between. Germline loops: CDR1 SNHLY, CDR2 FYNNEI. The CDR3 region has the DNA TGTGCCAGCAGGTTACGATACGAGCAGTACTTC. This translates into CASRLRYEQYF.

This chain joins TRBV2 and TRBJ1-2; TRBD1 is a possible D gene (5 bases). The CDR3 is 14 residues long. The V gene lost 2 bases and the J gene lost 10 bases, with 17 bases spanning the gap. Germline V gene data show CDR1 as SNHLY and CDR2 as FYNNEI. The DNA for the CDR3 is TGTGCCAGCAGTGAATCGGCAGGGCTAAAGGACTACACCTTC. Translating gives CASSESAGLKDYTF.